This TCR beta chain appears in the sequencing data of a study of cytomegalovirus exposure and HLA in healthy donors. Overall study results and limits: The likely origin of a cluster of highly shared sequence variants was a sequencing artifact. In an earlier analysis, in some 500 donors, most V segments appeared productive either ~87% or ~30% of the time. Most TCR sequences proved rare, with some public TCRs found in many donors. Presence/absence analyses assumed roughly uniform sequencing depth across donors.

As concerns this clone: What it recognizes is unknown.

The CDR3 is 15 amino acids. Unmatched junction bases numbered 8, after V lost 3 bases and J lost 3 bases. Looked up from germline, CDR1 is MGHRA and CDR2 is YSYEKL. Amplification used 60 Vbeta primers and 13 Jbeta primers. The assay was immunoSEQ multiplex PCR, and TCRdb's table has in-frame clones only and misses some. The sample has under 200,000 clones, about 80% seen once; the top ten hold 2% to 2.5%. This TCR derives from a woman aged 25-40 years in good health and CMV-seropositive. The V and J genes are TRBV4-1 and TRBJ2-7; TRBD2 matches at 7 bases. Sequenced input: PBMCs. The CDR3 DNA reads TGCGCCAGCAGCCATCCCAAGCGGGGTAGCTACGAGCAGTACTTC. It specifies CASSHPKRGSYEQYF.